The clone carrying this T cell receptor (beta chain) came up a few times. As yet, its antigen is unknown. This CDR3 contains 15 residues. Germline CDR1 LNHDA, CDR2 SQIVND (reference sequence). V lost 5 bases and J 14 bases, leaving 25 bases between the germline ends. One entry per CDR3 protein, called by TCRdb with MiXCR from the reads. The sample records about 60,000 distinct CDR3 sequences, 45% to 50% being singletons. These data come from a study of type 1 regulatory T cells. Study background: T-allo10 is an in vitro-generated, Tr1-enriched CD4 T cell product specific for alloantigen.

The study's findings and limits: Compared with non-type 1 regulatory T cells, type 1 regulatory T cells showed a more restricted TCR repertoire.

Sequenced material: cultured non-Tr1 T cells, either the whole culture or a sorted T cell fraction (not recorded which). V gene TRBV19 combines with J gene TRBJ1-5; tentative D call: TRBD1 (6 bases). The TCR was taken from a human donor in good health. This chain's CDR3 is CASSPTGTTTLIEHF. CDR3 DNA sequence: TGTGCCAGTAGTCCAACCGGGACAACAACTCTCATTGAGCATTTT.